A single sample gave rise to the 4 T cell receptor beta chains below, sequenced in a study of CD8 T cell repertoires and HIV-1 epitope variants. Repertoires were generated with immunoSEQ multiplex PCR, while TCRdb's copy carries only in-frame clones and drops some. The table lists tens of thousands of clones, 74% of them singletons, with roughly 26% in the top ten. The specimen sequenced was uncultured baseline CD8+ T cells from peripheral blood mononuclear cells (PBMCs). The source of these receptors is a male donor with HIV.

V and J are TRBV9 and TRBJ2-3; D is possibly TRBD2 (6 bases). With 0 bases removed from V and 1 base from J, the gap between germline ends came to 15 bases. Germline lookup yields CDR1 SGDLS and CDR2 YYNGEE. The CDR3 is made up of 17 amino acids. The DNA for the CDR3 is TGTGCCAGCAGCGTAGAAGCGGGTTGGGGCGGCACAGATACGCAGTATTTT. Its translation: CASSVEAGWGGTDTQYF. The full variable domain, its missing parts supplied by reference TRBV9 and TRBJ2-3, is DSGVTQTPKHLITATGQRVTLRCSPRSGDLSVYWYQQSLDQGLQFLIQYYNGEERAKGNILERFSAQQFPDLHSELNLSSLELGDSALYFCASSVEAGWGGTDTQYFGPGTRLTVL.

A remark on this clone: This specimen includes other DNA sequences encoding the same CDR3. The chain joins TRBV28 to TRBJ1-5; perhaps TRBD1 as D (5 bases). V was shortened by 3 bases and J by 6 bases, with 9 bases between the two germline ends. CDR1 MDHEN and CDR2 SYDVKM come from the germline V gene. The CDR3 sequence is 13 residues long. CDR3 bases: TGTGCCAGCAGTTTTAGGGGCGGTCAGCCCCAGCATTTT. This encodes CASSFRGGQPQHF.

The gene calls are TRBV28 and TRBJ2-6, with TRBD1 matching 10 bases. CDR3 length: 17 residues. Trimming at V came to 3 bases and at J to 2 bases, leaving 4 bases not matched to a gene. Germline V gene sequence: CDR1 MDHEN, CDR2 SYDVKM. The CDR3 region has the DNA TGTGCCAGCAGTTTGGTGACAGGGGGCGCTGGGGCCAACGTCCTGACTTTC. Translation: CASSLVTGGAGANVLTF.

The DNA of the CDR3 is TGTGCCAGCAGCCGCCTCCTTGGCGGGAGTTTGAATGAGCAGTTCTTC. Protein: CASSRLLGGSLNEQFF. The V and J genes are TRBV13 and TRBJ2-1; 7 bases match TRBD2. V lost 5 bases and J lost 7; bases outside the gene matches: 14. The CDR3 extends over 16 amino acids. Germline CDR1 is PRHDT and CDR2 is FYEKMQ (reference sequence).